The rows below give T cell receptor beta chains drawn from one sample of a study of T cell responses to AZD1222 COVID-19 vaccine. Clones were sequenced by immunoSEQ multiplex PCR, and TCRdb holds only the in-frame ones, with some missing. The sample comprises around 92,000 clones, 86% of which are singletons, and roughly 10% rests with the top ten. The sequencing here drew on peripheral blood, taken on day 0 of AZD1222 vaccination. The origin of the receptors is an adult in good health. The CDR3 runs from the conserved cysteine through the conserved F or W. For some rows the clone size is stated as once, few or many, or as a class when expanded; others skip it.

CDR3aa: CASSFRGDSSYNEQFF
v_gene: TRBV5-1
abundance: -
j_gene: TRBJ2-1

CDR3aa: CASSSARGGYGYTF
v_gene: TRBV3-1/TRBV3-2
abundance: once
j_gene: TRBJ1-2

CDR3aa: CASSLDIAGAQGYGYTF
v_gene: TRBV5-1
abundance: -
j_gene: TRBJ1-2

CDR3aa: CASSFEYNEQFF
v_gene: TRBV28
abundance: -
j_gene: TRBJ2-1

CDR3aa: CASSIRWDEQFF
v_gene: TRBV7-9
abundance: once
j_gene: TRBJ2-1

CDR3aa: CASSEAGLNTEAFF
v_gene: TRBV2
abundance: few
j_gene: TRBJ1-1

CDR3aa: CASSIRGPTEAFF
v_gene: TRBV19
abundance: -
j_gene: TRBJ1-1

CDR3aa: CASTYTGGGQPQHF
v_gene: TRBV19
abundance: few
j_gene: TRBJ1-5

CDR3aa: CASNSGDSEAFF
v_gene: TRBV5-5
abundance: -
j_gene: TRBJ1-1

CDR3aa: CASSSPQTPTGELFF
v_gene: TRBV28
abundance: -
j_gene: TRBJ2-2

CDR3aa: CASSQTAQIRSTTQYF
v_gene: TRBV27
abundance: -
j_gene: TRBJ2-3

CDR3aa: CASSLALDRGAEAFF
v_gene: TRBV7-9
abundance: -
j_gene: TRBJ1-1

CDR3aa: CASSLAPRAGSGNTIYF
v_gene: TRBV5-1
abundance: -
j_gene: TRBJ1-3

CDR3aa: CASSPPMGNEKLFF
v_gene: TRBV18
abundance: -
j_gene: TRBJ1-4

CDR3aa: CASTGTSLSEQYF
v_gene: TRBV6-5
abundance: -
j_gene: TRBJ2-7

CDR3aa: CATSEPGTGGQPQHF
v_gene: TRBV15
abundance: once
j_gene: TRBJ1-5

CDR3aa: CASSVDGSTDTQYF
v_gene: TRBV9
abundance: -
j_gene: TRBJ2-3

CDR3aa: CASRTGQAYLEAFF
v_gene: TRBV6-5
abundance: -
j_gene: TRBJ1-1

CDR3aa: CASSENFDQPQHF
v_gene: TRBV10-1
abundance: few
j_gene: TRBJ1-5

CDR3aa: CATSWLENTEAFF
v_gene: TRBV15
abundance: -
j_gene: TRBJ1-1

CDR3aa: CARRVGGTEAFF
v_gene: TRBV7-9
abundance: -
j_gene: TRBJ1-1

CDR3aa: CASSLTSGSYYEQYF
v_gene: TRBV28
abundance: -
j_gene: TRBJ2-7

CDR3aa: CASSSRQALAGNTIYF
v_gene: TRBV7-2
abundance: once
j_gene: TRBJ1-3

CDR3aa: CASSYSVSGGTEQYF
v_gene: TRBV6-6
abundance: -
j_gene: TRBJ2-7

CDR3aa: CASSLARDTEAFF
v_gene: TRBV5-4
abundance: -
j_gene: TRBJ1-1

CDR3aa: CATKGGQGNEKLFF
v_gene: TRBV15
abundance: -
j_gene: TRBJ1-4